This entry lists 26 T cell receptor beta chains sequenced from one sample in a study of cytomegalovirus exposure and HLA in healthy donors. PCR involved 60 Vbeta and 13 Jbeta primers. Clones were read by immunoSEQ multiplex PCR, and TCRdb kept only the in-frame ones, dropping some. Here the sample spans about 130,000 clones, 82% being singletons. The sample consisted of PBMCs. The receptors stem from a boy under 10 years old in good health and CMV-seronegative.

This chain connects TRBV6-5 to TRBJ2-1, with 9 bases aligning to TRBD1. Germline-derived CDR1 and CDR2 are MNHEY and SVGAGI. This CDR3 has 16 amino acids. The J segment lost 5 bases and the V segment lost 2 bases, leaving 7 bases of the junction unmatched. This chain's CDR3 is CASSYQTGGRHNEQFF. The CDR3 nucleotides read TGTGCCAGCAGTTACCAGACAGGGGGACGGCACAATGAGCAGTTCTTC.

The chain has TRBV6-1 and TRBJ2-2; D call uncertain. V lost 5 bases, J lost 3 bases, and 10 bases lay in between. CDR3 length: 14 residues. CDR1 and CDR2 (germline): MNHNS, SASEGT. The CDR3 DNA reads TGTGCCAGCAGTCATACAACAGACACCGGGGAGCTGTTTTTT. It encodes CASSHTTDTGELFF.

This clone has just one count. A read error may account for a junction end that differs from germline. The chain combines TRBV7-7 with TRBJ1-4, with 9 bases aligning to TRBD1. The CDR3 runs to 13 residues. CDR1 SSHAT and CDR2 FNYEAQ come from the germline V gene (reference sequence). CDR3 in DNA: TGTGCTAGCAGCTCCGGGACAGGGCAGAAACTGTTTTTT. Translated: CASSSGTGQKLFF.

This CDR3 is CASSFPGTDTQYF. CDR3 nucleotide sequence: TGTGCCAGCAGTTTTCCGGGGACAGATACGCAGTATTTT. The rearrangement uses TRBV27 and TRBJ2-3; tentative D call: TRBD2 (5 bases). CDR3 size: 13 residues. V was clipped by 3 bases and J by 3 bases, with 7 bases between them. In germline, CDR1 is MNHEY, CDR2 SMNVEV (reference sequence).

The rearrangement uses TRBV29-1 and TRBJ2-3, with 13 bases fitting TRBD2. CDR1 is SQVTM and CDR2 is ANQGSEA in the germline V gene. V lost 7 bases and J lost 3; bases outside the gene matches: 7. The CDR3 contains 15 residues. The CDR3 spells CSGQTSGGITDTQYF. The CDR3 DNA reads as TGCAGCGGCCAGACTAGCGGGGGGATAACAGATACGCAGTATTTT.

V usage is TRBV27 and J usage is TRBJ1-6; D is possibly TRBD1 (5 bases). V lost 5 bases, J lost 16 bases, and 12 bases lay in between. Germline V gene lookup returns CDR1 MNHEY and CDR2 SMNVEV (reference sequence). The CDR3 sequence is 11 residues long. The DNA of the CDR3 is TGTGCCAGCAGTCTCTCGGGGGTGCTCCACTTT. It is translated as CASSLSGVLHF.

V usage is TRBV7-6 and J usage is TRBJ2-5; the D gene is possibly TRBD1 (6 bases). Trimming left V 1 base short and J 4 bases short, with 13 bases between. The CDR3 sequence is 15 residues long. Germline V gene lookup returns CDR1 SGHVS and CDR2 FNYEAQ. The CDR3 DNA is TGTGCCAGCAGCTTAGTACCAGGGGAAGTAGAGACCCAGTACTTC. It specifies CASSLVPGEVETQYF.

The chain joins TRBV6-4 to TRBJ2-2, with 9 bases identical to TRBD2. Germline V gives CDR1 MRHNA, CDR2 SNTAGT. V lost 2 bases to trimming and J lost 5 bases; unmatched junction nucleotides: 6. This CDR3 is 16 amino acids long. In nucleotides, the CDR3 is TGTGCCAGCAGTGACAAGGCGGGGGGGCCAACCGGGGAGCTGTTTTTT. Its protein product is CASSDKAGGPTGELFF.

In its sample, this clone was seen a few times. The chain recombines TRBV19 with TRBJ1-5, with no clear D. The V end was cut by 5 bases, the J end by 2 bases, with 16 bases between. Germline assignment: CDR1 LNHDA and CDR2 SQIVND (reference sequence). The CDR3 is 16 amino acids. The CDR3 region is CASSGNVLEGNQPQHF. The CDR3 coding sequence is TGTGCCAGTAGTGGTAACGTACTTGAGGGCAATCAGCCCCAGCATTTT.

The chain has TRBV6-1 and TRBJ2-7; tentatively, D is TRBD2 (6 bases). V lost 6 bases to trimming and J lost 4 bases, with 13 bases between them. The CDR3 covers 13 residues. Germline CDR1 MNHNS, CDR2 SASEGT. The CDR3 nucleotides read TGTGCCAGCAGATGGGGGGAGGAGTACGAGCAGTACTTC. Protein: CASRWGEEYEQYF.

This clone was seen only a few times. The chain couples TRBV11-3 to TRBJ2-1, with D perhaps TRBD2 (6 bases). Germline assignment: CDR1 SGHNT and CDR2 YENEEA. The CDR3 sequence is 16 residues long. With 3 bases removed from V and 1 base from J, the gap between germline ends came to 13 bases. The CDR3 nucleotides are TGTGCCAGCAGCTTGTCCCTACGGGAGTCCTACAATGAGCAGTTCTTC. Amino acids: CASSLSLRESYNEQFF.

Details on this clone: A much larger clone lies one base from this, so it may be a read error. The chain recombines TRBV5-1 with TRBJ2-5, with TRBD2 matching over 9 bases. The CDR3 loop spans 15 amino acids. V lost 0 bases, J lost 9 bases, and 9 bases stayed unmatched. Germline CDR1 and CDR2: SGHRS and YFSETQ. The CDR3: CASSLEAGGGEAQYF. The CDR3 DNA reads as TGCGCCAGCAGCTTGGAGGCGGGAGGGGGGGAGGCCCAGTACTTC.

This rearrangement joins TRBV21-1 to TRBJ1-5. TRBV21-1 is marked as a pseudogene. CDR3 size: 21 residues. CDR3 residues: CASSPTPHAGALKSGNQPQHF. The CDR3 bases are TGTGCCAGCAGCCCGACACCCCACGCGGGGGCTCTTAAGTCGGGCAATCAGCCCCAGCATTTT.

This clone was detected only a few times. The gene calls are TRBV7-2 and TRBJ2-7; TRBD2 is a possible D gene (6 bases). V was pared by 1 base and J by 2 bases, with 15 bases between. CDR3 length equals 16 residues. Germline values: CDR1 SGHTA, CDR2 FQGNSA. CDR3 nucleotide sequence: TGTGCCAGCAGCTTAGGTGGAGGGCGCTTTACCTACGAGCAGTACTTC. Its protein product is CASSLGGGRFTYEQYF.

The V and J genes are TRBV19 and TRBJ1-2; D remains unclear. Trimming removed 7 bases from V and 5 bases from J, with 8 bases in between. Germline loops: CDR1 LNHDA, CDR2 SQIVND (reference sequence). This CDR3 is built from 11 residues. The CDR3 bases are TGTGCCAGTAAGCTGTTTTATGGCTACACCTTC. Translation: CASKLFYGYTF.

The J gene is TRBJ1-5, the V gene TRBV6-1; D perhaps matches TRBD1 (6 bases). The V and J ends lost 8 bases and 7 bases respectively, with 18 bases between them. Germline lookup yields CDR1 MNHNS and CDR2 SASEGT. The CDR3 consists of 14 residues. The CDR3 DNA follows: TGTGCCAGCCTTCGGGGGGGCATAGGCCAGCCCCAGCATTTT. Translation: CASLRGGIGQPQHF.

This chain uses TRBV4-2 with TRBJ1-1; D is uncertain. The V and J ends lost 1 base and 5 bases respectively, with 14 bases between them. There are 15 residues in the CDR3. Germline lookup yields CDR1 LGHNA and CDR2 YNFKEQ. The chain's CDR3 is CASSQVGREQTEAFF. The CDR3 nucleotides read TGTGCCAGCAGCCAAGTTGGACGGGAACAGACTGAAGCTTTCTTT.

This chain links TRBV7-2 with TRBJ2-7, with 7 bases fitting TRBD1. Germline CDR1 is SGHTA and CDR2 is FQGNSA. After removal of 5 bases from V and 2 bases from J, the junction contained 6 bases not matched to a gene. The CDR3 has 14 amino acids. This chain's CDR3 is CASSHEGAAYEQYF. CDR3 nucleotide sequence: TGTGCCAGCAGCCATGAGGGGGCTGCCTACGAGCAGTACTTC. Full variable domain (rest looked up from reference TRBV7-2 and TRBJ2-7): GAGVSQSPSNKVTEKGKDVELRCDPISGHTALYWYRQSLGQGLEFLIYFQGNSAPDKSGLPSDRFSAERTGGSVSTLTIQRTQQEDSAVYLCASSHEGAAYEQYFGPGTRLTVT.

This clone was recorded only once. The chain combines TRBV19 with TRBJ2-2; perhaps TRBD2 as D (7 bases). Looked up from germline, CDR1 is LNHDA and CDR2 is SQIVND (reference sequence). This CDR3 spans 13 amino acids. Trimming took off 10 bases at V and 2 bases at J, with 11 bases between the two ends. The CDR3 reads CATGEGNTGELFF. In DNA form, the CDR3 reads TGTGCCACAGGGGAGGGCAACACCGGGGAGCTGTTTTTT.

The V gene is TRBV27, the J gene TRBJ2-7; tentatively, D is TRBD1 (5 bases). CDR3 length: 14 amino acids. V lost 0 bases, J lost 2 bases, and 8 bases lay in between. Germline CDR1 MNHEY, CDR2 SMNVEV (reference sequence). The CDR3 nucleotides are TGTGCCAGCAGTTTATCACAGGCCGCCTACGAGCAGTACGTC. Its protein is CASSLSQAAYEQYV.

The chain has TRBV7-9 and TRBJ2-5; 12 bases agree with TRBD2. This CDR3 region has 17 residues. J gave up 5 bases and V 5 bases, and 12 bases lay outside the gene matches. Germline CDR1 and CDR2: SEHNR and FQNEAQ (reference sequence). The CDR3 DNA is TGTGCCAGCAGCCCCGCTCCCGGACTAGCGGGAATGGAGACCCAGTACTTC. This sequence encodes CASSPAPGLAGMETQYF.

The chain joins TRBV4-1 to TRBJ2-5; TRBD1 matches at 7 bases. CDR1 and CDR2 from the germline V gene are MGHRA and YSYEKL. The CDR3 is 14 residues long. V gave up 3 bases and J gave up 4 bases; unmatched junction bases: 5. As DNA, the CDR3 is TGCGCCAGCAGCCAGGGACAGAACCTAGAGACCCAGTACTTC. It is translated as CASSQGQNLETQYF.

The chain has TRBV9 and TRBJ2-2; 9 nucleotides agree with TRBD1. The CDR3 has 15 residues. CDR1 and CDR2 (germline): SGDLS, YYNGEE. V was clipped by 2 bases and J by 3 bases; unmatched bases: 2. This CDR3 reads CASSVRQGDTGELFF. CDR3 DNA sequence: TGTGCCAGCAGCGTCCGACAGGGGGACACCGGGGAGCTGTTTTTT.

The chain employs TRBV4-1 and TRBJ2-1; a possible D gene is TRBD1 (5 bases). Germline CDR1 reads MGHRA; CDR2 reads YSYEKL. The CDR3 sequence is 14 residues long. Trimming removed 4 bases at V and 6 bases at J, with 13 bases between. The DNA for the CDR3 is TGCGCCAGCAGCCCGGGTCCCCAGGGCAATGAGCAGTTCTTC. Translation: CASSPGPQGNEQFF.

The CDR3 spells CASSVGGSGVYNEQFF. The CDR3 DNA reads as TGTGCCAGCAGCGTAGGCGGGAGTGGGGTCTACAATGAGCAGTTCTTC. The chain links TRBV9 to TRBJ2-1; 7 bases are shared with TRBD2. This CDR3 region has 16 residues. Germline V gene lookup returns CDR1 SGDLS and CDR2 YYNGEE. V gave up 0 bases and J gave up 3 bases; unmatched junction bases: 6.

The J gene is TRBJ1-1, the V gene TRBV11-3; 7 bases fit TRBD1. Germline V gives CDR1 SGHNT, CDR2 YENEEA. CDR3 length: 15 residues. J was trimmed by 0 bases and V by 4 bases; bases with no gene match: 5. CDR3 residues: CASSYRQGLNTEAFF. DNA for the CDR3: TGTGCCAGCAGCTACCGACAGGGCCTGAACACTGAAGCTTTCTTT.